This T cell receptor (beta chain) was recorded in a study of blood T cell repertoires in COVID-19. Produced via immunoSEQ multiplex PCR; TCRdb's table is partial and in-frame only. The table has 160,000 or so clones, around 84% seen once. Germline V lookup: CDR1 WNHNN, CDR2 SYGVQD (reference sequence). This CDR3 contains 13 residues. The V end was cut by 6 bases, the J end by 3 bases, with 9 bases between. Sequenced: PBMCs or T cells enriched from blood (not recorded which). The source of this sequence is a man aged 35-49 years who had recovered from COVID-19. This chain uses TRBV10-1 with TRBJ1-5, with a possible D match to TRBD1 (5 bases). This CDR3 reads CASSQGSNQPQHF. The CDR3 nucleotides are TGCGCCAGCAGCCAGGGATCCAATCAGCCCCAGCATTTT.